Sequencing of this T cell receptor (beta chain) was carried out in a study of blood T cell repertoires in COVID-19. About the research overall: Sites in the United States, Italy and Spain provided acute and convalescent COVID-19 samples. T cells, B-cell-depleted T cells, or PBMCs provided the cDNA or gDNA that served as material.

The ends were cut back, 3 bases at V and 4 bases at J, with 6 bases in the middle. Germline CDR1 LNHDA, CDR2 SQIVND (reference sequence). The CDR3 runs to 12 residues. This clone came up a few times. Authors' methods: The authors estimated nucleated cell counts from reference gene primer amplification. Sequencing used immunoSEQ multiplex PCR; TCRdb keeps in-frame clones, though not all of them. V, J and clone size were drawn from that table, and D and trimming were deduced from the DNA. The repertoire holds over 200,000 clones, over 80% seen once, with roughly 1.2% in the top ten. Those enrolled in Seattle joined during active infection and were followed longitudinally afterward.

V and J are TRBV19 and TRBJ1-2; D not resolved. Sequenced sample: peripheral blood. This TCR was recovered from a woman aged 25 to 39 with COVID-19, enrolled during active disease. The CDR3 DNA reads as TGTGCCAGTAGTATTCTGAGCTATGGCTACACCTTC. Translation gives CASSILSYGYTF.